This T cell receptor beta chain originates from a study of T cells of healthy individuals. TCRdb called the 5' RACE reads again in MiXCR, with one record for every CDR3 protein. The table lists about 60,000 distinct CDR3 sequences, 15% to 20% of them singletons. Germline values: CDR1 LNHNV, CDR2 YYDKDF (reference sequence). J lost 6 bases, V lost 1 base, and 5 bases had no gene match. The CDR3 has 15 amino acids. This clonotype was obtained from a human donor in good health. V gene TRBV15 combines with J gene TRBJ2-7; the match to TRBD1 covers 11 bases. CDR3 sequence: CATSRVDRGPGEQYF. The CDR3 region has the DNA TGTGCCACCAGCAGAGTGGACAGGGGGCCTGGCGAGCAGTACTTC.